This T cell receptor (beta chain) was identified in a study of shared clonotypes between healthy human individuals. TCRdb keeps only in-frame clones here, not all; method: immunoSEQ multiplex PCR. Here the sample spans approximately 1,500,000 clones, about 98% being singletons. The CDR3 runs 15 residues. The germline V and J ends were trimmed by 2 bases and 2 bases, with 12 bases remaining between them. Germline CDR1 and CDR2: SGHNT and YYREEE (reference sequence). The sequenced material came from naive CD4+ T cells sorted from blood. Subset reported: CD45RA+ positively selected. This sequence originates from a man aged 25-45 years in good health. The rearrangement uses TRBV5-4 and TRBJ2-3; TRBD1 is a possible D gene (5 bases). The CDR3 loop is CASSLVNRNTDTQYF. The CDR3 nucleotides read TGTGCCAGCAGCTTAGTTAACAGGAACACAGATACGCAGTATTTT.